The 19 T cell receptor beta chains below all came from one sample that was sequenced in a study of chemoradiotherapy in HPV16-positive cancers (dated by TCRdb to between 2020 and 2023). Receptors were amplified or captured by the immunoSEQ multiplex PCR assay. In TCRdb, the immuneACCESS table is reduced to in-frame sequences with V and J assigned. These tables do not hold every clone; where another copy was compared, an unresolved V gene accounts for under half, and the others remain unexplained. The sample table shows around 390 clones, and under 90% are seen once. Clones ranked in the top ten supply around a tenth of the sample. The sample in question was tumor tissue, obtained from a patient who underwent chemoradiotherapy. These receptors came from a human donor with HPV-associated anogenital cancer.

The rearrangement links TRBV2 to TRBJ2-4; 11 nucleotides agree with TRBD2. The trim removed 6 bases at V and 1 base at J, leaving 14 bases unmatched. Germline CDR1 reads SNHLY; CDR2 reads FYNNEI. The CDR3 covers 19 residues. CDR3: CASRGETSGVTGAKNIQYF. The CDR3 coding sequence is TGTGCCAGCAGGGGGGAGACTAGCGGGGTCACAGGGGCCAAAAACATTCAGTACTTC.

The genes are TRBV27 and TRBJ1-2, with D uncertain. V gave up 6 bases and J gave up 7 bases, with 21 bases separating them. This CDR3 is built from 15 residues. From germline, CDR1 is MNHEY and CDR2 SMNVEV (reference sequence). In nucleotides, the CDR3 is TGTGCCAGCAGCCATGGCCGACTCGGGCGGGGTGGCTACACCTTC. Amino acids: CASSHGRLGRGGYTF.

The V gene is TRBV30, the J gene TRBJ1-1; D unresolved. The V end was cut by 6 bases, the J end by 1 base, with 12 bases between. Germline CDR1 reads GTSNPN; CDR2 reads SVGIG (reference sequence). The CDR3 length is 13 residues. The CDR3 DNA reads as TGTGCCTGTTTCGATTCAGGGAACACTGAAGCTTTCTTT. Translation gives CACFDSGNTEAFF.

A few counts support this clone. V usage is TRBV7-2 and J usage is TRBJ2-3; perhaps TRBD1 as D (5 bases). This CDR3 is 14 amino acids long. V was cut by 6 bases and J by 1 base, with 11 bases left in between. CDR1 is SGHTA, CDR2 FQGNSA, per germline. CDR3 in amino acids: CASRAQGGTDTQYF. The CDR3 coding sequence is TGTGCCAGCAGGGCTCAGGGCGGCACAGATACGCAGTATTTT.

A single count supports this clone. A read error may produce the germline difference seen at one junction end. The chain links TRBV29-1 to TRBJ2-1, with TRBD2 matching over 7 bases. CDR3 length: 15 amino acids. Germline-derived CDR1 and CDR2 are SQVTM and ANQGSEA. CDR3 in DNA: TGCAGCGCTGAAGGACGACTAGCTGAGACAATGACGCAGTTCTTC. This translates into CSAEGRLAETMTQFF.

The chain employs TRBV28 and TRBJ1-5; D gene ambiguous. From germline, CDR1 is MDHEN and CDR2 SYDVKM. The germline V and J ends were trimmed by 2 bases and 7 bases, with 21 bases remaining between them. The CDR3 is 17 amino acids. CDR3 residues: CASSLRAWGGRQQPQHF. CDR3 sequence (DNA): TGTGCCAGCAGTTTAAGGGCTTGGGGTGGACGGCAACAGCCCCAGCATTTT.

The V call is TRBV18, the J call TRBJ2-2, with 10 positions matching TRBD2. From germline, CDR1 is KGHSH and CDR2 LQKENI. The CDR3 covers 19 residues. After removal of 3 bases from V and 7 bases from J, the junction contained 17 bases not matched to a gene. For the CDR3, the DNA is TGTGCCAGCTCACCGGGCGGGACTAGCGAACGGACGGAAAGCGGGGAGCTGTTTTTT. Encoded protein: CASSPGGTSERTESGELFF.

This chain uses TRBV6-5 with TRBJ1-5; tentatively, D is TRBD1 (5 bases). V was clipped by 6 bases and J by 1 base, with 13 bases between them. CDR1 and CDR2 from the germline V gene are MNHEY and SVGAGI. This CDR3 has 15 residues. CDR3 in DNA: TGTGCCAGCAGGCCCCAGGGTGGAAGCAATCAGCCCCAGCATTTT. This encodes CASRPQGGSNQPQHF.

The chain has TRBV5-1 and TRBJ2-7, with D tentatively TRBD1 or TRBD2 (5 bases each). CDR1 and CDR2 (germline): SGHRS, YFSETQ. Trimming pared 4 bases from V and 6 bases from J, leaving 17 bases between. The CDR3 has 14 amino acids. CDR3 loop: CASSRDGPRGEQYF. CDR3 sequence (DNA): TGCGCCAGCAGCCGGGACGGCCCTCGAGGCGAGCAGTACTTC.

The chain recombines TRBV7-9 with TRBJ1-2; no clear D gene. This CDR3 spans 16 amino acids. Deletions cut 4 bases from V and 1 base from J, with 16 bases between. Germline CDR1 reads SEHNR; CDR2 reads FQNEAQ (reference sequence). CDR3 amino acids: CASSSQQGRINYGYTF. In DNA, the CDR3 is TGTGCCAGCAGCTCCCAACAAGGGCGGATTAACTATGGCTACACCTTC. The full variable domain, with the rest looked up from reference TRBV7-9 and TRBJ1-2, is DTGVSQNPRHKITKRGQNVTFRCDPISEHNRLYWYRQTLGQGPEFLTYFQNEAQLEKSRLLSDRFSAERPKGSFSTLEIQRTEQGDSAMYLCASSSQQGRINYGYTFGSGTRLTVV.

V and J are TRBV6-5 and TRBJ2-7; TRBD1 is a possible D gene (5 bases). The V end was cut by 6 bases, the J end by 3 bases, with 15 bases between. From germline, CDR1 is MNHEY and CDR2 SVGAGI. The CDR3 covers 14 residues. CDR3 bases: TGTGCCAGCAGCCCCGGACAATATCACTACGAGCAGTACTTC. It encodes CASSPGQYHYEQYF.

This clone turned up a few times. The CDR3 region is CASQGGNEKLFF. DNA for the CDR3: TGTGCCAGCCAGGGTGGTAATGAAAAACTGTTTTTT. V usage is TRBV28 and J usage is TRBJ1-4; TRBD1 is a possible D gene (5 bases). V was trimmed by 8 bases and J by 4 bases, leaving 8 bases between them. The germline gives CDR1 MDHEN, CDR2 SYDVKM. The CDR3 has 12 residues.

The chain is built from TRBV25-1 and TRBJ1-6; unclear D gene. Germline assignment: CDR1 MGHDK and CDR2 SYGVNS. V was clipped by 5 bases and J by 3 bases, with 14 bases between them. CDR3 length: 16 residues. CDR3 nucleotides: TGTGCCAGCAGTAAAAGCCATTTCTTCTATAATTCACCCCTCCACTTT. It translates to CASSKSHFFYNSPLHF.

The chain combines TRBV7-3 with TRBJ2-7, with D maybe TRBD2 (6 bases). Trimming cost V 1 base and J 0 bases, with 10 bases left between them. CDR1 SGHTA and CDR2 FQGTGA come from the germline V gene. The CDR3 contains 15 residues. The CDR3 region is CASSLIAASSYEQYF. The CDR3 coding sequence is TGTGCCAGCAGCTTAATAGCGGCCAGCTCCTACGAGCAGTACTTC.

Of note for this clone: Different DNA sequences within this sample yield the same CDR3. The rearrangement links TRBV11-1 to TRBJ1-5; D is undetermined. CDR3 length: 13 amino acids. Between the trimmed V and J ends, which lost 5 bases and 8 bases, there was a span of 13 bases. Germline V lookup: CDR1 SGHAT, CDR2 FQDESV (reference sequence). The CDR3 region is CASSHGVLEPQHF. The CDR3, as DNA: TGTGCCAGCAGCCACGGAGTCTTGGAGCCCCAGCATTTT.

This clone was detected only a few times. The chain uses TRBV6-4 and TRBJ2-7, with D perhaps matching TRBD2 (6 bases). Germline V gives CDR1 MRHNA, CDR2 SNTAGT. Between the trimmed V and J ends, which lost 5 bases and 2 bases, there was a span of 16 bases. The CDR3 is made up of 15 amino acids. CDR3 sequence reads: CASSMGTDNTYEQYF. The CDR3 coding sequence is TGTGCCAGCAGTATGGGGACTGATAACACCTACGAGCAGTACTTC.

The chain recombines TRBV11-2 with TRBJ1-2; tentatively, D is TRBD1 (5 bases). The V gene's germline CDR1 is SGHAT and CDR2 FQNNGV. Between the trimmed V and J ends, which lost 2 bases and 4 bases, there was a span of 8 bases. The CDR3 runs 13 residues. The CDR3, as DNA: TGTGCCAGCAGCTTATGGGGGACCTATGGCTACACCTTC. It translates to CASSLWGTYGYTF.

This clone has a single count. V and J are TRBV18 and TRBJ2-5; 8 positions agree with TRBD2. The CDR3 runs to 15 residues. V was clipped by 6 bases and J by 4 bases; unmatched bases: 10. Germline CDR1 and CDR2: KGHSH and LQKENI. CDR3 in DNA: TGTGCCAGCTCCCTTAGCGGGGCTAGGGGAGAGACCCAGTACTTC. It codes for CASSLSGARGETQYF.

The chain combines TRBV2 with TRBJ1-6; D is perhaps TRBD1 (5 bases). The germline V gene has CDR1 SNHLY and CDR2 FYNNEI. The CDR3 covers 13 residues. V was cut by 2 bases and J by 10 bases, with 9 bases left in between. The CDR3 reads CASSEQGRSPLHF. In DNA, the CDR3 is TGTGCCAGCAGTGAACAGGGCCGCTCACCCCTCCACTTT.